These T cell receptor beta chains were read from a single sample in a study of graft-versus-host responses after intestinal transplantation. Their antigen targets remain unknown. TCRdb's table, derived via immunoSEQ multiplex PCR, lists solely in-frame clones and lacks some. Of 90,000 to 95,000 clones listed, just over 90% are singletons. The sample in question was unstimulated CD8+ T cells sorted from spleen or lymph node cells, obtained before intestinal transplant. The receptors stem from a human donor who received an intestinal transplant. CDR3s leave out the opening cysteine and the closing phenylalanine or tryptophan.

>TRBV6-9
ASSTGGVEQY
>TRBV28
ASSLLRVKQETQY
>TRBV2
ASSGRTSTNEKLF
>TRBV5-1
ASSFGWGGGVGNEQF
>TRBV6-5
ASSYPGANVLT
>TRBV6-5
ASSYSRGNTGELF
>TRBV28
ASKRTGAQPQH
>TRBV7-6
ASSLASIAANEQF
>TRBV9
ASSVEGGTGELF
>TRBV2
ASIQQGDGNTIY
>TRBV4-1
ASSQDLLAGDTGELF
>TRBV19
ASSILGVSGGYNEQF
>TRBV4-1
ASSQGSPQWAGETQY
>TRBV10-3
AIRGVSDYEQY
>TRBV2
ASSLNNEQF
>TRBV2
ASRDPATSGSELDNEQF
>TRBV7-6
ASSLEGPNSPLH
>TRBV5-6
ASSPMLSSGNTIY
>TRBV10-3
AIIGAQSTEAF
>TRBV4-1
ASSRAGEGYEQY
>TRBV27
ASSLIAGSSYNSPLH
>TRBV9
ASSPGTHNSPLH
>TRBV4-1
ASSQEGMNTEAF
>TRBV4-2
ASSLGWETQY
>TRBV7-9
ASSLVGQGNEKLF
>TRBV5-4
ASSTLPGLHLFSYEQY
>TRBV6-5
ASSYLPSGGNTIY
>TRBV2
ASSSRAGGYNTGELF
>TRBV6-4
ASSDSSGGADTQY
>TRBV2
ASSESRTSSYNEQF
>TRBV13
ASSFGSQETQY
>TRBV2
ASRGQGIRNQPQH
>TRBV20-1
SAEMQETQY
>TRBV4-1
ASSQGPGARDTQY
>TRBV7-6
ASSPGGGPGDEQY
>TRBV6-5
ASSYFDRAGELF
>TRBV6-5
ASSRGDSYNEQF
>TRBV9
ASSSSGRISDTQY
>TRBV27
ASSLDWDSYYEQY
>TRBV30
AWSVQGFQPQH
>TRBV29-1
SVPAGGPRGELF
>TRBV29-1
SVELRGRRPGELF
>TRBV29-1
SVEDGGHTYEQY
>TRBV7-9
ASSLSRQASYEQY
>TRBV5-1
ASSRETGVSSYNEQF
>TRBV29-1
SVETLGETQY
>TRBV2
ASRAPPAYNEQF
>TRBV6-5
AIGTDQETQY
>TRBV6-5
ASSYSSGIDEQF
>TRBV6-5
ASSYDDRNNEQF
>TRBV27
ATYSSYEQY
>TRBV7-9
ASSYNPGLGGNEQY
>TRBV27
ASSSRWGRELSNEQF